A selection of T cell receptor beta chains follows, all from one sample in a study of blood T cell repertoires in COVID-19. Assay used: immunoSEQ multiplex PCR; TCRdb lists only in-frame clones, some missing. Here the sample spans about 250,000 clones, 75% to 90% being singletons. Sequencing input: PBMCs or T cells enriched from blood (not recorded which). These receptors were collected from a woman between 18 and 30 years old who had recovered from COVID-19. Each CDR3 is given with its conserved first and last residue. The D gene is left open where the match is weak. Rows give clone size only sometimes, using once, few, many, or a class for an expanded clone.

d_gene,v_gene,abundance,len,j_gene,CDR3aa
TRBD1,TRBV30,NA,14,TRBJ1-3,CAWDRGTSGNTIYF
TRBD1,TRBV30,NA,15,TRBJ1-3,CAWGTGGSSGNTIYF
NA,TRBV9,NA,16,TRBJ2-2,CASSVAPLLNTGELFF
TRBD2,TRBV25-1,NA,16,TRBJ2-1,CASSELGLGSYNEQFF
TRBD2,TRBV18,few,20,TRBJ2-4,CASSPALWSGGSTAKNIQYF
TRBD1,TRBV18,NA,14,TRBJ2-7,CASSPGTGSYEQYF
TRBD1,TRBV3-1/TRBV3-2,many,12,TRBJ1-1,CASSRQGSEAFF
NA,TRBV5-8,NA,13,TRBJ1-1,CASSIRGNTEAFF
NA,TRBV5-5,few,15,TRBJ2-5,CASSLTGTNQETQYF
NA,TRBV5-4,NA,13,TRBJ1-2,CASSSGHLYGYTF
NA,TRBV3-1/TRBV3-2,NA,13,TRBJ1-2,CASSFRERGGYTF
TRBD2,TRBV27,once,17,TRBJ2-1,CASSLLPGRGGVSEQFF
TRBD2,TRBV9,NA,12,TRBJ2-7,CASSPGGGEQYF
NA,TRBV2,NA,14,TRBJ2-2,CASQQGANTGELFF
TRBD2,TRBV29-1,once,15,TRBJ2-3,CSAEPGLAVTDTQYF
NA,TRBV7-3,once,15,TRBJ2-3,CASSRGRGGTDTQYF
TRBD1,TRBV3-1/TRBV3-2,NA,16,TRBJ1-3,CASSRDSARGGNTIYF
TRBD2,TRBV9,NA,17,TRBJ2-5,CASSPSWAGGLQETQYF
NA,TRBV5-5,NA,13,TRBJ1-1,CASTLPGGTEAFF
NA,TRBV18,NA,14,TRBJ1-1,CASSPFRANTEAFF
NA,TRBV9,NA,13,TRBJ1-5,CASSVAPRQPQHF
NA,TRBV18,NA,17,TRBJ2-1,CASSPRLAVPSYNEQFF
NA,TRBV12-3/TRBV12-4,NA,13,TRBJ1-5,CASSFEGNQPQHF
TRBD1,TRBV27,NA,17,NA,CASSLALGQGDSYEQYF
TRBD1,TRBV24-1,NA,15,TRBJ1-1,CATLNRGRGNTEAFF
NA,TRBV14,NA,14,TRBJ2-1,CASSQDSLPPEQFF
TRBD2,TRBV6-4,NA,15,TRBJ2-7,CASSPRAGGSYEQYF
TRBD1,TRBV2,NA,16,TRBJ2-7,CASRTFTGTGAGEQYF
NA,TRBV14,once,14,TRBJ1-2,CASSQVGFGYGYTF
NA,TRBV10-1,NA,16,TRBJ2-3,CASSTDSPVSTDTQYF
NA,TRBV18,NA,13,TRBJ1-2,CASSPSGTYGYTF
NA,TRBV27,once,15,TRBJ1-5,CASSLSRGGGQPQHF
NA,TRBV24-1,NA,12,TRBJ2-3,CATSDAGDTQYF
TRBD1,TRBV4-1,NA,15,TRBJ1-2,CASSQPGQGPNGYTF
NA,TRBV19,NA,14,TRBJ1-4,CASNPGTSNEKLFF
TRBD1,TRBV27,NA,13,TRBJ2-5,CASSPTGDETQYF
NA,TRBV19,NA,13,TRBJ2-2,CATTRDLTGELFF
TRBD1,TRBV18,NA,15,TRBJ1-2,CASSPGPGGNYGYTF
NA,TRBV6-1,NA,14,TRBJ2-5,CASSEGGAGETQYF
NA,TRBV5-5,NA,15,TRBJ1-2,CASSLATGPNYGYTF
TRBD1,TRBV7-3,NA,13,TRBJ1-1,CASSLTGQREAFF
NA,TRBV3-1/TRBV3-2,NA,15,TRBJ2-5,CASSQDGKGGETQYF
TRBD2,TRBV5-1,NA,13,TRBJ2-1,CASSVTAGLADIF
NA,TRBV7-9,NA,15,TRBJ1-1,CASSSDNDGGMEAFF
NA,TRBV11-3,NA,15,TRBJ2-6,CASSFTSSGANVLTF
NA,TRBV20-1,once,17,TRBJ1-4,CSASRSGVPVTNEKLFF
NA,TRBV5-1,once,15,TRBJ2-3,CASSLEQVSTDTQYF
TRBD1,TRBV7-3,NA,16,TRBJ2-1,CASSLQTGEMGNEQFF
NA,TRBV6-5,NA,13,TRBJ2-1,CASRGGSGSEQFF
TRBD1,TRBV5-1,once,13,TRBJ2-4,CASSLGQGSIQYF
TRBD2,TRBV5-1,NA,17,TRBJ2-2,CASSSGLAGGRTGELFF
NA,TRBV12-3/TRBV12-4,NA,13,TRBJ2-3,CASSLARENTQYF
TRBD1,TRBV2,NA,15,TRBJ2-1,CASSPGQSFYNEQFF
TRBD1,TRBV27,NA,14,TRBJ1-1,CASSLDRGLTEAFF
NA,TRBV19,NA,15,TRBJ1-2,CASSIPGQPPGGYTF
TRBD1,TRBV5-8,few,14,TRBJ1-1,CASSWGQGASEAFF